This paragraph reports one TCR beta chain. Antigen specificity is unknown. The sample comes from a study of cytomegalovirus exposure and HLA in healthy donors. Study-wide background: Among about 190 million T cells, an earlier analysis found about 110 million unique TCR beta sequences.

Trimming took 4 bases from V and 2 from J; bases not matched to a gene: 9. This CDR3 is built from 15 residues. Per germline, CDR1 SGDLS and CDR2 YYNGEE. The PCR had 60 Vbeta and 13 Jbeta primers. Sequencing was performed with immunoSEQ multiplex PCR; in TCRdb, only in-frame clones are kept and a portion is missing. The sample includes about 170,000 clones, 80% of them seen just once. Study-wide findings and caveats: TCR association rates varied by HLA locus in a later analysis, with DRB1 highest and HLA-C lowest. The study labeled under 200 TCR beta chains cytomegalovirus-associated. Most of the CMV-associated TCR beta chains (in a later analysis) appeared to be HLA-restricted.

The TCR sequence derives from a man aged 30 to 39 in good health and CMV-seropositive. V is TRBV9 and J is TRBJ2-7; TRBD1 matches 7 bases. Specimen: PBMCs. CDR3 nucleotides: TGTGCCAGCAGCCCAGAGGCAGGGGGACCCTACGAGCAGTACTTC. Translated, it gives CASSPEAGGPYEQYF.